This T cell receptor (beta chain) appears in the sequencing data of a study of shared clonotypes between healthy human individuals. Overall study: Researchers assigned three CD4 naive, three CD4 memory, two CD8 naive and one CD8 memory plate to each donor. Study-wide results and limits: Clonotypes which were not shared had lower generation probabilities than clonotypes that all four donors shared. Only blood was sampled; tissue repertoires likely differ.

CDR3 size: 15 residues. The V and J ends lost 4 bases and 1 base respectively, with 12 bases between them. With regard to this clone: Its antigen remains unknown.

Repertoires were generated with immunoSEQ multiplex PCR, while TCRdb's copy carries only in-frame clones and drops some. Among about 1 million clones listed, 60% to 80% were seen once. This receptor was identified in a man aged 18-30 years in good health. The material sequenced was memory CD4+ T cells sorted from blood. Sample subset: CD45RA-negative fraction. The chain recombines TRBV5-3 with TRBJ2-4; D remains unclear. TRBV5-3 is flagged as an ORF with uncertain function. The CDR3 spells CARSRAIRAKNIQYF. CDR3 bases: TGTGCCAGAAGCCGGGCAATCCGGGCCAAAAACATTCAGTACTTC.